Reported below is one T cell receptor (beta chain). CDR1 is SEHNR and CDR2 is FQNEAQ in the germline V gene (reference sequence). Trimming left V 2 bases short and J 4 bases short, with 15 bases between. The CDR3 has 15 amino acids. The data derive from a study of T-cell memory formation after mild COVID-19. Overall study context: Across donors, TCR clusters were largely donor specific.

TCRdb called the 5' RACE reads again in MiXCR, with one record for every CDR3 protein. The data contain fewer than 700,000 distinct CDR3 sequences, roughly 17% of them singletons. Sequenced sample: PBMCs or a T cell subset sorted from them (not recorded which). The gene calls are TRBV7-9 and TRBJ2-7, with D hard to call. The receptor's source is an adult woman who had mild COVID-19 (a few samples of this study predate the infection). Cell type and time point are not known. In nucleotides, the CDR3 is TGTGCCAGCAGCTTAAGTAGGGCCAGGAAGTACGAGCAGTACTTC. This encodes CASSLSRARKYEQYF.